The 25 T cell receptor beta chains in this list originate from one sample, sequenced in a study of metastatic and nonmetastatic thyroid tumors. TCRdb called clones again from the PCR reads with MiXCR. The data show roughly 29,000 clones, 20% to 25% seen once. Thyroid surgery was performed in patients who had received no treatment beforehand. The sequenced material came from blood. The receptors shown here come from a female donor with papillary thyroid cancer or a benign thyroid nodule (not recorded which). Some clones in this sample may be carry-over from other donors' samples.

This clone was detected ten times or more. The chain links TRBV11-2 to TRBJ2-7, with D possibly matching TRBD1 (5 bases). V dropped 3 bases and J dropped 2 bases, with 17 bases sitting between them. The germline CDR1 and CDR2 sequences are SGHAT and FQNNGV. The CDR3 length is 16 residues. CDR3 DNA: TGTGCCAGCAGCTTCAATTTTAGGGCGGACACCTACGAGCAGTACTTC. Protein sequence: CASSFNFRADTYEQYF.

This clone was found many times. V usage is TRBV4-1 and J usage is TRBJ2-1; 9 positions match TRBD1. This CDR3 has 16 amino acids. Germline-derived CDR1 and CDR2 are MGHRA and YSYEKL. V lost 3 bases, J lost 1 base, and 4 bases stayed unmatched. In DNA, the CDR3 is TGCGCCAGCAGCCAGGGACAGGGTAAGTCCTACAATGAGCAGTTCTTC. It translates to CASSQGQGKSYNEQFF.

The rearrangement uses TRBV5-6 and TRBJ2-2; no reliable D call. The germline CDR1 and CDR2 sequences are SGHDT and YYEEEE. This CDR3 comprises 14 residues. V gave up 3 bases and J gave up 3 bases, with 9 bases separating them. The CDR3 DNA sequence: TGTGCCAGCAGCTCACGAGAATACACCGGGGAGCTGTTTTTT. Protein sequence: CASSSREYTGELFF.

In regard to this clone: The junction departs from germline at one end; a sequencing error may be responsible. V is TRBV6-6 and J is TRBJ2-1; no definite D call. The CDR3 covers 13 residues. Germline CDR1 is MNHNY and CDR2 is SVGAGI (reference sequence). The DNA for the CDR3 is TGTGCCAGCAGTTACGCCTCCAACAATGAGCAGTTCTTC. This encodes CASSYASNNEQFF.

The chain is built from TRBV20-1 and TRBJ2-3; D may be TRBD2 (7 bases). With 2 bases removed from V and 4 bases from J, the gap between germline ends came to 19 bases. This CDR3 region has 16 residues. In germline, CDR1 is DFQATT, CDR2 SNEGSKA (reference sequence). CDR3 region: CSARSHTRGGADTQYF. In DNA form, the CDR3 reads TGCAGTGCTAGATCCCACACACGAGGGGGGGCAGATACGCAGTATTTT.

This clone was counted many times. The rearrangement uses TRBV30 and TRBJ2-1; D gene ambiguous. The V and J ends lost 2 bases and 0 bases respectively, with 17 bases between them. CDR3 length: 17 residues. Germline V lookup: CDR1 GTSNPN, CDR2 SVGIG (reference sequence). The chain's CDR3 is CAWSKGERTASYNEQFF. CDR3 sequence (DNA): TGTGCCTGGAGTAAAGGAGAGAGGACGGCCTCCTACAATGAGCAGTTCTTC.

This clone was observed at least ten times. The V and J genes are TRBV20-1 and TRBJ2-5, with TRBD1 identical over 9 bases. The CDR3 is 14 amino acids. CDR1 and CDR2 from the germline V gene are DFQATT and SNEGSKA (reference sequence). V dropped 6 bases and J dropped 4; count of bases not matched to a gene: 9. The CDR3 is CSARGQGGRETQYF. The CDR3, as DNA: TGCAGTGCGAGGGGACAGGGCGGGCGAGAGACCCAGTACTTC.

This clone appeared a few times. One base away lies a much larger clone, so this may be a sequencing read error. This chain connects TRBV10-1 to TRBJ2-3; 8 bases align to TRBD2. Germline V gene lookup returns CDR1 WNHNN and CDR2 SYGVQD (reference sequence). The CDR3 loop spans 17 amino acids. Unmatched junction bases numbered 10, after V lost 0 bases and J lost 5 bases. The CDR3 DNA reads as TGCGCCAGCAGTGAGTCCTTTGGCGGGGGGTCGATAGATACGCAGTATTTT. It specifies CASSESFGGGSIDTQYF.

The V gene is TRBV6-5, the J gene TRBJ2-5; no definite D call. The CDR3 length is 13 residues. Trimming shortened V by 3 bases and J by 4 bases, and 9 bases separated the two germline ends. Germline assignment: CDR1 MNHEY and CDR2 SVGAGI. CDR3 sequence reads: CASSYGVPETQYF. CDR3 bases: TGTGCCAGCAGTTATGGGGTTCCAGAGACCCAGTACTTC.

This clone came up many times. The genes are TRBV20-1 and TRBJ1-5; unclear D gene. Germline V gene data show CDR1 as DFQATT and CDR2 as SNEGSKA (reference sequence). The CDR3 covers 16 residues. V was trimmed by 1 base and J by 9 bases, leaving 22 bases between them. CDR3 sequence: CSARALQSGATLPQHF. The CDR3, as DNA: TGCAGTGCTAGAGCCCTTCAGAGCGGTGCGACCCTGCCCCAGCATTTT.

The CDR3 bases are TGTGCCAGCAGTTCCACCTCCAGGGGGCGCGCCGAGACCCAGTACTTC. Translating gives CASSSTSRGRAETQYF. The V and J genes are TRBV28 and TRBJ2-5; 8 positions agree with TRBD1. Per the germline V gene, CDR1 is MDHEN and CDR2 is SYDVKM. Trimming at V came to 4 bases and at J to 5 bases, leaving 12 bases not matched to a gene. There are 16 residues in the CDR3. The entire variable domain, with the rest obtained from reference TRBV28 and TRBJ2-5, is as follows: DVKVTQSSRYLVKRTGEKVFLECVQDMDHENMFWYRQDPGLGLRLIYFSYDVKMKEKGDIPEGYSVSREKKERFSLILESASTNQTSMYLCASSSTSRGRAETQYFGPGTRLLVL.

Ten or more counts support this clone. The identical CDR3 is also encoded by other nucleotide sequences in the sample. The rearrangement uses TRBV12-5 and TRBJ2-7; D perhaps matches TRBD1 (6 bases). CDR1 is LGHNT, CDR2 FRNRAP, per germline. V shed 5 bases and J shed 1 base, with 12 bases lying between them. The CDR3 is 14 amino acids. CDR3 nucleotide sequence: TGTGCTAGTGGTCCAAAAGACAGGTCCTACGAGCAGTACTTC. Its protein product is CASGPKDRSYEQYF.

The table lists this clone with many counts. The chain carries TRBV7-2 and TRBJ1-1, with D hard to call. The CDR3 is 13 residues long. V was clipped by 0 bases and J by 1 base, with 3 bases between them. CDR1 SGHTA and CDR2 FQGNSA come from the germline V gene. The CDR3: CASSLARNTEAFF. The DNA for the CDR3 is TGTGCCAGCAGCTTAGCACGGAACACTGAAGCTTTCTTT.

The rearrangement links TRBV7-6 to TRBJ1-5; 7 bases match TRBD1. Germline V gene lookup returns CDR1 SGHVS and CDR2 FNYEAQ. CDR3 size: 13 residues. V lost 5 bases to trimming and J lost 5 bases; unmatched junction nucleotides: 3. DNA of the CDR3: TGTGCCAGCAGCCAGGGGGAGGATCAGCCCCAGCATTTT. It translates to CASSQGEDQPQHF.

This clone came up many times. CDR3 region: CASSLGLAGTDTQYF. The CDR3 DNA is TGCGCCAGCAGCTTAGGTCTAGCGGGGACAGATACGCAGTATTTT. The gene calls are TRBV5-1 and TRBJ2-3; TRBD2 matches 9 bases. CDR1 is SGHRS, CDR2 YFSETQ, per germline. V was clipped by 2 bases and J by 3 bases; unmatched bases: 4. There are 15 residues in the CDR3.

This clone was seen only a few times. V usage is TRBV2 and J usage is TRBJ1-2, with D possibly being TRBD1 (5 bases). Per the germline V gene, CDR1 is SNHLY and CDR2 is FYNNEI. Trimming shortened V by 4 bases and J by 0 bases, and 12 bases separated the two germline ends. This CDR3 has 15 amino acids. In nucleotides, the CDR3 is TGTGCCAGCAGTGGAACAGGACGGACTAACTATGGCTACACCTTC. This encodes CASSGTGRTNYGYTF.

The chain couples TRBV13 to TRBJ2-1; 13 bases are a match to TRBD2. Losses at the gene ends were 5 bases for V and 6 bases for J; bases not matched to a gene: 4. The CDR3 spans 15 residues. Germline values: CDR1 PRHDT, CDR2 FYEKMQ (reference sequence). In DNA form, the CDR3 reads TGTGCCAGCAGCGACACTAGCGGGGGGGCCAATGAGCAGTTCTTC. It translates to CASSDTSGGANEQFF.

The V call is TRBV11-1, the J call TRBJ2-1; D perhaps matches TRBD2 (5 bases). The CDR3 is 18 amino acids. Germline values: CDR1 SGHAT, CDR2 FQDESV (reference sequence). Trimming pared 2 bases from V and 4 bases from J, leaving 21 bases between. CDR3 sequence: CASSLFVFVNRDYNEQFF. As DNA, the CDR3 is TGTGCCAGCAGCTTATTTGTATTCGTCAACCGGGATTACAATGAGCAGTTCTTC.

This clone came up many times. Being one base from a much bigger clone, this may be a read error. This specimen includes other DNA sequences encoding the same CDR3. This chain links TRBV6-1 with TRBJ2-7, with 11 positions matching TRBD1. Germline values: CDR1 MNHNS, CDR2 SASEGT. V lost 3 bases and J lost 3; bases outside the gene matches: 7. The CDR3 length is 16 residues. This CDR3 is CASSERTGGGFYEQYF. The CDR3 DNA sequence: TGTGCCAGCAGTGAGCGGACAGGGGGCGGCTTCTACGAGCAGTACTTC.

This clone was counted ten times or more. The chain combines TRBV7-3 with TRBJ1-1; unclear D gene. The CDR3 totals 13 residues. CDR1 is SGHTA, CDR2 FQGTGA, per germline. Trimming removed 2 bases at V and 0 bases at J, with 4 bases between. CDR3 bases: TGTGCCAGCAGCTTACAGCTGAACACTGAAGCTTTCTTT. Translated: CASSLQLNTEAFF.

At least ten counts were recorded for this clone. Just one base apart from a much larger clone, this may be a read error. This chain joins TRBV6-2 or TRBV6-3 and TRBJ2-5, with D tentatively TRBD2 (7 bases). The CDR3 is 16 residues long. V gave up 8 bases and J gave up 4 bases, with 23 bases separating them. Germline-derived CDR1 and CDR2 are MNHEY and SVGEGT. The CDR3 spells CASCLPSGGGRETQYF. In DNA, the CDR3 is TGTGCCAGCTGTCTACCATCGGGGGGCGGAAGAGAGACCCAGTACTTC.

In this sample, this clone turned up many times. This rearrangement joins TRBV7-2 to TRBJ2-2; the D is unclear. The CDR3 is 14 amino acids. Germline-derived CDR1 and CDR2 are SGHTA and FQGNSA. V was shortened by 5 bases and J by 5 bases, with 12 bases between the two germline ends. CDR3 sequence: CASSPRFSTGELFF. The CDR3 region has the DNA TGTGCCAGCAGCCCGAGGTTTTCGACCGGGGAGCTGTTTTTT.

A note on this clone: An end of the junction does not agree with germline; a read error may underlie this. V gene TRBV6-1 combines with J gene TRBJ2-1, with D perhaps TRBD2 (6 bases). The CDR3 runs 15 residues. CDR1 and CDR2 from the germline V gene are MNHNS and SASEGT. The CDR3 reads CAISEGASVANEQFF. The CDR3 nucleotides are TGTGCCATCAGTGAAGGTGCTAGCGTAGCCAATGAGCAGTTCTTC.

This chain connects TRBV28 to TRBJ1-2, with D unresolved. The V gene's germline CDR1 is MDHEN and CDR2 SYDVKM. The CDR3 has 13 residues. Trimming took 3 bases from V and 5 from J, leaving 10 bases between them. The CDR3 nucleotides read TGTGCCAGCAGTTTTCTAGGGTTTTATGGCTACACCTTC. Its translation is CASSFLGFYGYTF.

The table lists this clone with many counts. V and J are TRBV5-5 and TRBJ2-2; D is possibly TRBD1 (6 bases). Germline V gives CDR1 SGHKS, CDR2 YYEKEE (reference sequence). The CDR3 has 15 residues. V lost 4 bases and J 2 bases, leaving 12 bases between the germline ends. CDR3 coding DNA: TGTGCCAGCAGCCTACAGGGATATAACACCGGGGAGCTGTTTTTT. Its translation: CASSLQGYNTGELFF.